This T cell receptor (beta chain) was recorded in a study of control samples from healthy donors and cancer patients. Germline CDR1 SEHNR, CDR2 FQNEAQ (reference sequence). Trimming took off 5 bases at V and 6 bases at J, with 13 bases between the two ends. This CDR3 comprises 13 residues. Libraries were prepared by immunoSEQ multiplex PCR; TCRdb keeps only in-frame clonotypes and omits some of them. Of 70,000 to 95,000 clones listed, around 87% were seen once; the top ten hold around a fifth. The receptor was derived from a man aged 50 or older in good health. The specimen was blood. The J gene is TRBJ1-2, the V gene TRBV7-9, with D possibly matching TRBD1 (6 bases). The CDR3 nucleotides are TGTGCCAGCAGCCTCGCCAACAGGGATGGCTACACCTTC. This codes for CASSLANRDGYTF.